Below, one T cell receptor (beta chain) is given with its context. The antigen remains undetermined. These data are taken from a study of somatic mutations in cytotoxic T cells in rheumatoid arthritis. Trimming pared 0 bases from V and 1 base from J, leaving 13 bases between. Per the germline V gene, CDR1 is SGHDT and CDR2 is YYEEEE. The CDR3 is made up of 16 amino acids. Notes on the study in general: Unlike healthy controls, rheumatoid arthritis patients had CD8+ clonality that increased with age.

Controls that were healthy consisted of blood donors whose median age was around 50 years (range about 21-70), with around 60% female. TCRdb's copy holds only in-frame clones and misses some; the assay was immunoSEQ multiplex PCR. Of approximately 12,000 clones listed, over 70% were seen once; the top ten hold roughly an eighth. The chain joins TRBV5-6 to TRBJ1-2; D possibly corresponds to TRBD1 (5 bases). The specimen was CD8+ T cells sorted from blood. This TCR was sampled from a man aged 50 to 59 in good health. The CDR3 nucleotides are TGTGCCAGCAGCTTGGACGGTCCCAGGGATAACTATGGCTACACCTTC. Its translation: CASSLDGPRDNYGYTF.